The 17 T cell receptor beta chains reported below all come from one sample, sequenced in a study of tumor-infiltrating lymphocytes in oesophageal squamous cell carcinoma. One entry per CDR3 protein results from TCRdb running MiXCR on the PCR reads. The sample shows tens of thousands of distinct CDR3 sequences, 36% of them seen only once. Sequenced material: esophageal tumor tissue. These receptors came from a male donor with esophageal squamous cell carcinoma.

Many counts were recorded for this clonotype. This chain's CDR3 is CASSFKAEGEGRDQTAHNEQFF. CDR3 bases: TGTGCCAGCAGCTTCAAGGCAGAGGGGGAAGGGAGAGACCAGACAGCACACAATGAGCAGTTCTTC. The J gene is TRBJ2-1, the V gene TRBV11-3; possible D gene TRBD1, 6 bases. This CDR3 comprises 22 residues. V lost 3 bases and J 5 bases, leaving 35 bases between the germline ends. Per germline, CDR1 SGHNT and CDR2 YENEEA. The full variable domain, rest sourced from reference TRBV11-3 and TRBJ2-1, is EAGVVQSPRYKIIEKKQPVAFWCNPISGHNTLYWYLQNLGQGPELLIRYENEEAVDDSQLPKDRFSAERLKGVDSTLKIQPAELGDSAVYLCASSFKAEGEGRDQTAHNEQFFGPGTRLTVL.

Regarding this clonotype: A junction end diverges from the germline sequence, so it may reflect a read error. The chain has TRBV14 and TRBJ2-2, with 10 nucleotides matching TRBD1. Germline-derived CDR1 and CDR2 are SGHDN and FVKESK. This CDR3 spans 10 amino acids. The CDR3 region is CASSPSGQGF. The CDR3 bases are TGTGCCAGCAGCCCATCGGGACAGGGGTTT.

This clonotype is deemed medium-sized. This chain links TRBV27 with TRBJ2-6; TRBD1 agrees at 8 bases. Per the germline V gene, CDR1 is MNHEY and CDR2 is SMNVEV (reference sequence). V was pared by 4 bases and J by 0 bases, with 8 bases of the junction left unmatched. The CDR3 spans 18 residues. CDR3 nucleotides: TGTGCCAGCAGTTCCCCCTGGGACAGGATCTCTGGGGCCAACGTCCTGACTTTC. This codes for CASSSPWDRISGANVLTF.

The chain employs TRBV20-1 and TRBJ2-4, with 10 positions matching TRBD2. The J call may be wrong; the DNA end is better matched by TRBJ2-7. The CDR3 length is 16 residues. Germline V CDR1 and CDR2: DFQATT, SNEGSKA (reference sequence). In nucleotides, the CDR3 is TGCAGTGCTAGAGATCGATTAGCGGGAGGAGTTTACGAGCAGTACTTC. It yields the protein CSARDRLAGGVYEQYF.

The V gene is TRBV4-1, the J gene TRBJ2-6; 8 bases fit TRBD1. V gave up 4 bases and J gave up 1 base; unmatched junction bases: 9. The V gene's germline CDR1 is MGHRA and CDR2 YSYEKL. The CDR3 consists of 18 residues. The CDR3 nucleotides read TGCGCCAGCAGCCTACAACCGGGACAGGTATCTGGGGCCAACGTCCTGACTTTC. Translation: CASSLQPGQVSGANVLTF.

This chain joins TRBV5-1 and TRBJ1-4; possibly TRBD1 for D (5 bases). With 1 base removed from V and 6 bases from J, the gap between germline ends came to 13 bases. CDR1 SGHRS and CDR2 YFSETQ come from the germline V gene. The CDR3 contains 15 residues. The CDR3 protein is CASSLSVGPDEKLFF. The CDR3 DNA follows: TGCGCCAGCAGCTTGTCGGTGGGGCCGGATGAAAAACTGTTTTTT.

This clonotype has a handful of counts. Just one base apart from a much larger clone, this may be a read error. J is TRBJ2-1 and V is TRBV27, with D hard to call. The J call may be faulty, since TRBJ2-7 better matches the DNA end. The V gene's germline CDR1 is MNHEY and CDR2 SMNVEV (reference sequence). This CDR3 has 13 residues. The CDR3 nucleotides read TGTGCCAGCAGTTTGCCTGGCTACAATGAGCAGTACTTC. It specifies CASSLPGYNEQYF.

V usage is TRBV7-2 and J usage is TRBJ2-1; no reliable D call. The end of the DNA aligns better with TRBJ2-7, so the J call may be wrong. CDR1 and CDR2 from the germline V gene are SGHTA and FQGNSA. This CDR3 comprises 14 residues. The CDR3 region has the DNA TGTGCCAGCAGCTTAGGTGGCAAACCCTACGAGCAGTACTTC. It encodes CASSLGGKPYEQYF.

In its sample, this clonotype was seen a few times. The CDR3 end shows no conserved phenylalanine or tryptophan, and so a read error is likely. No DNA is shown, since the ends of the CDR3 on it are uncertain; the CDR3 is the one TCRdb lists. The genes are TRBV7-2 and TRBJ2-7; the table calls TRBD1, which could not be checked here. The CDR3 comprises 17 residues, both ends counted. From germline, CDR1 is SGHTA and CDR2 FQGNSA. The CDR3 sequence is CASSLARTGDDGYTFGS.

This clonotype showed up many times. The gene calls are TRBV5-5 and TRBJ2-4, with TRBD2 matching over 7 bases. The better agreement between TRBJ2-7 and the DNA end casts doubt on the J call. Germline values: CDR1 SGHKS, CDR2 YYEKEE (reference sequence). The CDR3 has 12 amino acids. The CDR3 DNA reads as TGTGCCAGCAGCTGGGGGGGCTACGAGCAGTACTTC. It specifies CASSWGGYEQYF.

This clonotype was picked up a small number of times. The chain recombines TRBV12-3 or TRBV12-4 with TRBJ2-1, with 10 nucleotides matching TRBD2. J was trimmed by 10 bases and V by 6 bases; bases with no gene match: 15. This CDR3 has 16 residues. CDR3 nucleotide sequence: TGTGCCAGCAGAAGGACTAGCGGCCAAGGGGACCAGGAGCAGTTCTTC. Protein sequence: CASRRTSGQGDQEQFF.

The sample holds many counts of this clonotype. This chain joins TRBV5-4 and TRBJ2-7, with 11 bases lining up with TRBD1. There are 14 residues in the CDR3. Trimming took 7 bases from V and 5 from J; bases not matched to a gene: 8. The germline gives CDR1 SGHNT, CDR2 YYREEE (reference sequence). DNA for the CDR3: TGTGCCAGCGGACACCGGACAGGGGGCGACGAGCAGTACTTC. Translation gives CASGHRTGGDEQYF. Full variable domain (remainder filled in from reference TRBV5-4 and TRBJ2-7): ETGVTQSPTHLIKTRGQQVTLRCSSQSGHNTVSWYQQALGQGPQFIFQYYREEENGRGNFPPRFSGLQFPNYSSELNVNALELDDSALYLCASGHRTGGDEQYFGPGTRLTVT.

Comments on this clonotype: The CDR3 carries no conserved terminal phenylalanine or tryptophan, so it likely arises from a read error. The DNA is left out, because the CDR3 cannot be placed on it with certainty; the CDR3 is given as TCRdb lists it. The chain recombines TRBV7-8 with TRBJ2-5; the table's D call, TRBD1, was not checked against the DNA. The germline V gene encodes CDR1 SGHVS and CDR2 FQNEAQ. The CDR3 is 14 amino acids long, termini counted. The CDR3 here is CASSGSGGEQYFGN.

With respect to this clonotype: Since no conserved phenylalanine or tryptophan closes the CDR3, a read error is the likely cause. The limits of the CDR3 on the DNA are not certain, so only TCRdb's listed CDR3 is given. The rearrangement links TRBV7-4 to TRBJ2-6; TRBD2, as called in the table, went unchecked against the DNA. Germline V gives CDR1 SGHVT, CDR2 SQSDAQ. The CDR3 sequence runs 11 residues, both termini included. The CDR3 is CASSLGPSLVR.

This clonotype has just a few counts. It is unclear where the CDR3 begins or ends on the DNA, so no DNA is shown, and the CDR3 is as TCRdb lists it. J is TRBJ2-6 and V is TRBV10-3. Ends included, the CDR3 has 17 residues. CDR1 is ENHRY, CDR2 SYGVKD, per germline. The CDR3 loop is CAISVNDGWLKWLHLRF.

In its sample, this clonotype was seen many times. The CDR3 is CATSERGLSEFDEQYF. DNA for the CDR3: TGTGCCACCAGCGAACGGGGACTCTCGGAATTCGATGAGCAGTACTTC. The chain combines TRBV24-1 with TRBJ2-5, with D possibly matching TRBD2 (6 bases). This CDR3 has 16 residues. Trimming took 7 bases from V and 11 from J, leaving 28 bases between them. Germline V gene sequence: CDR1 KGHDR, CDR2 SFDVKD.

V and J are TRBV7-3 and TRBJ2-2; D uncertain. The CDR3 contains 13 residues. Per the germline V gene, CDR1 is SGHTA and CDR2 is FQGTGA. Deletions cut 2 bases from V and 5 bases from J, with 6 bases between. The CDR3 reads CASSLQVTGELFF. As DNA, the CDR3 is TGTGCCAGCAGCTTACAGGTTACCGGGGAGCTGTTTTTT.